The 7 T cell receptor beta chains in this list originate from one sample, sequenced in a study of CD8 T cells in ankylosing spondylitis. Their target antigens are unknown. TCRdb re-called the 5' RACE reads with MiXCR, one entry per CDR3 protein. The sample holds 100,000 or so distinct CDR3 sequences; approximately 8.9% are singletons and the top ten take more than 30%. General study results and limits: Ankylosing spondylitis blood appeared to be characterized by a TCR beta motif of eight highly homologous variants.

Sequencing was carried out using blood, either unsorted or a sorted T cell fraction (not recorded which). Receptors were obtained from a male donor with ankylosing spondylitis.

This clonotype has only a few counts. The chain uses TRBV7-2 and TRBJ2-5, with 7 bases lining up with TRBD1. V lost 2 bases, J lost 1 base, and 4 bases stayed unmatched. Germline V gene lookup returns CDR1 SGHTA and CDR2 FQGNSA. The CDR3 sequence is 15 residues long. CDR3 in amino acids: CASSLHRGVQETQYF. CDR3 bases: TGTGCCAGCAGCTTACACAGGGGCGTCCAAGAGACCCAGTACTTC.

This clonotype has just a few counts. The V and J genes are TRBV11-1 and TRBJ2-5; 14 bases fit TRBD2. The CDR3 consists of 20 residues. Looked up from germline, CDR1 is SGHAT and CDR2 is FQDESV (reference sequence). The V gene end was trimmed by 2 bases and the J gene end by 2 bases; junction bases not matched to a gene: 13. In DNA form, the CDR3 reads TGTGCCAGCAGCTTAAAATCGCCGGGACTAGCGGGAGATTGGCAAGAGACCCAGTACTTC. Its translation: CASSLKSPGLAGDWQETQYF.

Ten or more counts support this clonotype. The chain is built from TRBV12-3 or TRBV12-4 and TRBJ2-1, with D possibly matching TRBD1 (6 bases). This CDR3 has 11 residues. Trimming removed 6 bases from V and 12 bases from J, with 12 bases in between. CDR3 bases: TGTGCCAGCAGCCCAGGGGCAGGGCAGTTCTTC. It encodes CASSPGAGQFF.

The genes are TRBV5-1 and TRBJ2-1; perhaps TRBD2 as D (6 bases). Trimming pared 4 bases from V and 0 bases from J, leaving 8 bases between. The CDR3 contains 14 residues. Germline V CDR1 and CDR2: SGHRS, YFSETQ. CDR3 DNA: TGCGCCAGCAGCCTAGCGAACTCCTACAATGAGCAGTTCTTC. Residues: CASSLANSYNEQFF.

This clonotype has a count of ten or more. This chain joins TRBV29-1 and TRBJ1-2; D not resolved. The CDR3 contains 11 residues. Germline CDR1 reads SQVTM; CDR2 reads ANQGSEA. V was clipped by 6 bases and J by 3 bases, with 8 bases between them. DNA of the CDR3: TGCAGCGTCCGGGTTGACTATGGCTACACCTTC. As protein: CSVRVDYGYTF.

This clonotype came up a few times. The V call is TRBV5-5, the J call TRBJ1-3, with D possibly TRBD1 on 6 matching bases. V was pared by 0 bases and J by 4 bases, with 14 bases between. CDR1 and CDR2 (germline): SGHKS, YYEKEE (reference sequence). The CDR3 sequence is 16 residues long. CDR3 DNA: TGTGCCAGCAGCTTGGATTCGGGGGCGCGGGGAAACACCATATATTTT. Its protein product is CASSLDSGARGNTIYF.

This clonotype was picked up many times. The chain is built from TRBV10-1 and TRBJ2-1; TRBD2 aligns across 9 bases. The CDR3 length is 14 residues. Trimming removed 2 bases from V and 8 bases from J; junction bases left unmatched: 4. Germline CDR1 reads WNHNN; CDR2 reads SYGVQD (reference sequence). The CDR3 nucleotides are TGCGCCAGCAGTGAGCCCGGGACTAGCTATGAGCAGTTCTTC. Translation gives CASSEPGTSYEQFF.